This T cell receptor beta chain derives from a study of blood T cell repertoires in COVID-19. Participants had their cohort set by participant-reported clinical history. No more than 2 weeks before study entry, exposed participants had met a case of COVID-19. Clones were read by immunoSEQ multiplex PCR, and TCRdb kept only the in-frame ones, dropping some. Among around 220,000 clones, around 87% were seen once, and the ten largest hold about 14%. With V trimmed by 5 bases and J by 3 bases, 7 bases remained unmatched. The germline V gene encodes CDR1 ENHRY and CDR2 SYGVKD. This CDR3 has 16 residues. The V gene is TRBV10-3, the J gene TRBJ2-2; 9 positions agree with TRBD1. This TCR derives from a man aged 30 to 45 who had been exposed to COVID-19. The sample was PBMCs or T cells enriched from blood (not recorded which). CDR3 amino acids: CAISTPDRGDTGELFF. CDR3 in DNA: TGTGCCATCAGTACACCGGACAGGGGTGACACCGGGGAGCTGTTTTTT.